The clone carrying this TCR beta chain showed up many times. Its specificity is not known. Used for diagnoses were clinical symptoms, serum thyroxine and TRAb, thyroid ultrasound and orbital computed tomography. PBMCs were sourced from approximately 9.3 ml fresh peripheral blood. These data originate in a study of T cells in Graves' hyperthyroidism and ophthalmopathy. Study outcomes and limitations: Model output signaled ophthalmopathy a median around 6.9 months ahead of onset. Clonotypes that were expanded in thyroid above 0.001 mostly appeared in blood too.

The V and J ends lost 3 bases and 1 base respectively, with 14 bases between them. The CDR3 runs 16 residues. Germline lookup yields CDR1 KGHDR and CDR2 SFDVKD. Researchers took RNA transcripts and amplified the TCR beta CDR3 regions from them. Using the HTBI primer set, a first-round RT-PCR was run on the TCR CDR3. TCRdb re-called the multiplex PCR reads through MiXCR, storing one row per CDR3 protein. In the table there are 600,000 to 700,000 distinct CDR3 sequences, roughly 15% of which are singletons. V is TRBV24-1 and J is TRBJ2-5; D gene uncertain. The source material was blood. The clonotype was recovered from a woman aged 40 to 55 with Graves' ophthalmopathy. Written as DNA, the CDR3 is TGTGCCACCAGTGATCCGAATGGGTTTAGCCAAGAGACCCAGTACTTC. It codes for CATSDPNGFSQETQYF.